This TCR beta chain was retrieved from a study of graft-versus-host responses after intestinal transplantation. About the study: Induction with anti-thymocyte globulin, then tacrolimus and steroids for around three years, was given to all recipients.

A word on this clone: Antigen unknown. The junction and the germline gene differ at one end; a read error may be behind it.

Method: immunoSEQ multiplex PCR; TCRdb's copy keeps in-frame clones and lacks some. The data contain about 97,000 clones, roughly 90% of them singletons. General study results and limits: Peak levels of circulating GvH clones tracked with early post-transplant HvG declines.

The V gene's germline CDR1 is SGHDT and CDR2 YYEEEE. The CDR3 spans 12 residues. V is TRBV5-6 and J is TRBJ2-3; weak D call: TRBD1 (7 bases). Sequences were derived from PBMCs, sampled around 450 days after intestinal transplant. The TCR was taken from a human patient who received an intestinal transplant, so some T cells may come from the graft donor. The CDR3 sequence is CASSSGGDSPNF. The CDR3 DNA reads TGTGCCAGCAGCTCCGGAGGGGACAGCCCGAATTTT. Full variable domain (rest looked up from reference TRBV5-6 and TRBJ2-3): DAGVTQSPTHLIKTRGQQVTLRCSPKSGHDTVSWYQQALGQGPQFIFQYYEEEERQRGNFPDRFSGHQFPNYSSELNVNALLLGDSALYLCASSSGGDSPNFGPGTRLTVL.